This T cell receptor (beta chain) comes out of a study of shared clonotypes between healthy human individuals. Study-level background: Researchers drew samples from two women and a few men aged 18 to 49. Broader study findings: Larger richness was generally estimated for naive than memory subsets. Having only a few donors restricted how much genetic and exposure-history diversity was captured. Clonotype sharing among donors was thought likely to change with sequencing depth.

Naive-designated CD8 cells lacked CD45RO, were positively enriched for CCR7, and omitted terminally differentiated effector memory CD45RA+ cells. The table came from immunoSEQ multiplex PCR; TCRdb's copy has only in-frame clones and leaves some out. The top ten hold approximately 0.12% of the sample, which has some 630,000 clones, roughly 96% seen once. About this clone itself: Its antigen remains unknown.

V lost 3 bases to trimming and J lost 0 bases, with 15 bases between them. The length of the CDR3 is 16 residues. Germline V gene data show CDR1 as SNHLY and CDR2 as FYNNEI. The chain is built from TRBV2 and TRBJ2-7; D is undetermined. This clonotype originated in a woman in her 30s in good health. Sample: naive CD8+ T cells sorted from blood. The CDR3 region has the DNA TGTGCCAGCAGTGATGGTCCAGCTATCGACTCCTACGAGCAGTACTTC. Residues: CASSDGPAIDSYEQYF.